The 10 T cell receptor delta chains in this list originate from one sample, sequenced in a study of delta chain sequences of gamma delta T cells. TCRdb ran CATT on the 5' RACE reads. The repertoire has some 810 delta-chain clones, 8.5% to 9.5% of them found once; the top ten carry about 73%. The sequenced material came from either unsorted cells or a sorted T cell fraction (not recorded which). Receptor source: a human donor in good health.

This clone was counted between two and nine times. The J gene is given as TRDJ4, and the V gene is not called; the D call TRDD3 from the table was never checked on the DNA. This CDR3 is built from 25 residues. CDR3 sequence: CSGINAESTSLYSWGVGLTGGPLIF. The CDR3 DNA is TGCAGTGGTATCAACGCAGAGTCCACTAGCCTCTATTCTTGGGGGGTCGGCTTAACTGGGGGACCCCTGATCTTT.

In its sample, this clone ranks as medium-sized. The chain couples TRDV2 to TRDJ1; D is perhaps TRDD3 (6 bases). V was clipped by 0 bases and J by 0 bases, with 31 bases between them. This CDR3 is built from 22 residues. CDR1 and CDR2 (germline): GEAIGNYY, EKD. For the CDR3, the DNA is TGTGCCTGTGACACCGTAGGACGTTATGGTGGTACTGGGAGAACATACACCGATAAACTCATCTTT. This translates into CACDTVGRYGGTGRTYTDKLIF.

As DNA, the CDR3 is TGTGCTCTTGGGGAATGTTCCTTCCCTAACGTGGGGGAATACACCGATAAACTCATCTTT. Translated, it gives CALGECSFPNVGEYTDKLIF. The V and J genes are TRDV1 and TRDJ1; perhaps TRDD3 as D (7 bases). Per the germline V gene, CDR1 is TSWWSYY and CDR2 is QGS. With 2 bases removed from V and 0 bases from J, the gap between germline ends came to 25 bases. The CDR3 runs to 20 residues.

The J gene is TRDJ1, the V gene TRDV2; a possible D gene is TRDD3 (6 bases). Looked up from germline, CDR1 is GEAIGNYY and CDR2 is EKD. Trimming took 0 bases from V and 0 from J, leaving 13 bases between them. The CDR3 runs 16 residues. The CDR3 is CACDTGSWGYTDKLIF. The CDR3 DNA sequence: TGTGCCTGTGACACCGGGTCCTGGGGATACACCGATAAACTCATCTTT.

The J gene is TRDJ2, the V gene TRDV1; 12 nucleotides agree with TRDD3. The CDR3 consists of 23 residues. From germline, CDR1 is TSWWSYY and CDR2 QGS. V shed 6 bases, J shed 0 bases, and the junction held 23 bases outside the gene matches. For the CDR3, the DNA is TGTGCTCTTGGAGGAGGCCTTCGTCCCTCGTACTGGGGGATACTCCCTTTGACAGCACAACTCTTCTTT. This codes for CALGGGLRPSYWGILPLTAQLFF.

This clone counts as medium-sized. CDR3 residues: CAYRSGRGGLKYTDKLIF. The CDR3 DNA is TGTGCTTATAGGAGCGGGAGGGGGGGACTTAAGTACACCGATAAACTCATCTTT. This chain connects TRAV38-2/DV8 to TRDJ1, with a weak D call TRDD3 (6 bases). V was pared by 0 bases and J by 0 bases, with 18 bases between. The CDR3 extends over 18 amino acids. Germline V lookup: CDR1 TSESDYY, CDR2 QEAYKQQN.

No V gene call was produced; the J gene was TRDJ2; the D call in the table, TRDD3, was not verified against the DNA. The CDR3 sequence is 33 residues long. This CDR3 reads CSGINAECSHLMSWGKVFRNDACGSALTAQLFF. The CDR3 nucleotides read TGCAGTGGTATCAACGCAGAGTGTTCTCACCTTATGTCTTGGGGGAAGGTTTTTCGTAATGATGCCTGTGGTAGTGCTTTGACAGCACAACTCTTCTTT.

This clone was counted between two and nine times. CDR3 coding DNA: TGTGCCTGTGACACCGTGGGGGCTCTTGGGAACTTCGGAAAGAACTGGGGGGTGACCTACACCGATAAACTCATCTTT. Its protein product is CACDTVGALGNFGKNWGVTYTDKLIF. The rearrangement joins TRDV2 to TRDJ1; 8 bases are shared with TRDD3. Germline CDR1 is GEAIGNYY and CDR2 is EKD. V lost 0 bases and J lost 0; bases outside the gene matches: 35. The CDR3 extends over 26 amino acids.

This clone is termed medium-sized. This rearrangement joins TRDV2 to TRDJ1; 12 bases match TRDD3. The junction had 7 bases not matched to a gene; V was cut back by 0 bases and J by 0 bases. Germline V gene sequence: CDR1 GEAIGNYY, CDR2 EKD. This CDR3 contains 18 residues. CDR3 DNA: TGTGCCTGTGACACCGTGGGCCTGGGGGATACGTACACCGATAAACTCATCTTT. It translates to CACDTVGLGDTYTDKLIF.

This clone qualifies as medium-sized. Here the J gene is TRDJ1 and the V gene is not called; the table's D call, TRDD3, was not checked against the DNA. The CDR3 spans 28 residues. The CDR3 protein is CAWIYSWGILMCFIVPYGEVGTTDKLIF. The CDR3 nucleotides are TGCGCTTGGATCTATTCTTGGGGGATACTGATGTGTTTCATTGTGCCGTACGGGGAGGTGGGGACTACCGATAAACTCATCTTT.